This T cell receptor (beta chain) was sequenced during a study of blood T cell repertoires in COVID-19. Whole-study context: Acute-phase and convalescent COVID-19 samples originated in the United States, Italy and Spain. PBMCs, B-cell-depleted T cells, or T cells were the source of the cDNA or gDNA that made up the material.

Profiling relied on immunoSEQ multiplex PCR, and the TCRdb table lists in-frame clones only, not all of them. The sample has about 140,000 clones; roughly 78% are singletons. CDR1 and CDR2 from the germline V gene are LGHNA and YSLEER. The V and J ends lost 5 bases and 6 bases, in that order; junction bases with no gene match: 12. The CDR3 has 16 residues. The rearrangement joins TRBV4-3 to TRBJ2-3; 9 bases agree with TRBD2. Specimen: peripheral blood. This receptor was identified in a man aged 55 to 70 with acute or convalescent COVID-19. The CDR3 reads CASSVVGGRAGDTQYF. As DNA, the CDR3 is TGCGCCAGCAGCGTTGTAGGCGGGAGGGCCGGGGATACGCAGTATTTT.